This entry describes one T cell receptor beta chain. The data derive from a study of blood T cell repertoires in COVID-19. On the study more broadly: Nucleic acid was either cDNA or gDNA, and it came from T cells, B-cell-depleted T cells, or PBMCs.

Per germline, CDR1 SGDLS and CDR2 YYNGEE. V shed 0 bases and J 2 bases; nucleotides not matched to a gene: 6. The length of the CDR3 is 17 residues. Libraries were prepared by immunoSEQ multiplex PCR; TCRdb keeps only in-frame clonotypes and omits some of them. The data show 400,000 to 550,000 clones, with more than 85% seen just once and over 4% held by the top ten. The gene calls are TRBV9 and TRBJ2-1, with TRBD2 matching over 9 bases. The TCR originated in a woman in her twenties or thirties with acute or convalescent COVID-19. What was sequenced was peripheral blood. The CDR3: CASSVEWAGGAYNEQFF. The DNA of the CDR3 is TGTGCCAGCAGCGTAGAATGGGCGGGGGGGGCCTACAATGAGCAGTTCTTC. The whole variable domain, filled in from reference TRBV9 and TRBJ2-1, reads DSGVTQTPKHLITATGQRVTLRCSPRSGDLSVYWYQQSLDQGLQFLIQYYNGEERAKGNILERFSAQQFPDLHSELNLSSLELGDSALYFCASSVEWAGGAYNEQFFGPGTRLTVL.